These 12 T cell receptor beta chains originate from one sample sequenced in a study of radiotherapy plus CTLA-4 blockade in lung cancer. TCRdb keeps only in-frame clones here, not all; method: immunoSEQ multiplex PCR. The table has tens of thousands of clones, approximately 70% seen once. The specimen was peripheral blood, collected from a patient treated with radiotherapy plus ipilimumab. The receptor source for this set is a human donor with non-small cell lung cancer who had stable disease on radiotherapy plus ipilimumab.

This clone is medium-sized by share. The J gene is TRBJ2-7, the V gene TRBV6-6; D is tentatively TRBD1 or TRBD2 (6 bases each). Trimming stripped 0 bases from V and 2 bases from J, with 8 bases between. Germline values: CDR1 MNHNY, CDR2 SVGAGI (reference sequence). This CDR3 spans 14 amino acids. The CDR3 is CASSYSGGPYEQYF. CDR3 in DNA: TGTGCCAGCAGTTACTCAGGGGGGCCCTACGAGCAGTACTTC.

DNA for the CDR3: TGTGCCAGCAACCGACAGGGGGGAAGTGAAAAACTGTTTTTT. Residues: CASNRQGGSEKLFF. The V gene is TRBV5-6, the J gene TRBJ1-4; 9 bases agree with TRBD1. Germline V gene sequence: CDR1 SGHDT, CDR2 YYEEEE. The CDR3 is 14 residues long. Losses at the gene ends were 6 bases for V and 7 bases for J; bases not matched to a gene: 7.

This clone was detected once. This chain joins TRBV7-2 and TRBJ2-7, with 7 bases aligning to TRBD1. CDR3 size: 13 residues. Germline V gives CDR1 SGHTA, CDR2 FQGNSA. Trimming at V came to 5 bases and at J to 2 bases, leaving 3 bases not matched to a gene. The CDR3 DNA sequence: TGTGCCAGCAGCGTTGGACAGGCCTACGAGCAGTACTTC. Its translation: CASSVGQAYEQYF.

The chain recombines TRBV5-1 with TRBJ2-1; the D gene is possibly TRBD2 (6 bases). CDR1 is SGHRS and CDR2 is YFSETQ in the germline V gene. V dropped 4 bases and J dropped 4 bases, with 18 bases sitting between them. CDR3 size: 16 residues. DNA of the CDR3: TGCGCCAGCAGCCAAAGGACTACCGCTTCATACAATGAGCAGTTCTTC. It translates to CASSQRTTASYNEQFF.

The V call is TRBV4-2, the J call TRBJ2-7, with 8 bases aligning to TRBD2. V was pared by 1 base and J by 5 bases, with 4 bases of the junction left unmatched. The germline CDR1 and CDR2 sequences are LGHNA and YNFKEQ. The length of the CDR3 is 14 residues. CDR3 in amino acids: CASSQALGLDEQYF. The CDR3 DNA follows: TGTGCCAGCAGCCAAGCTTTGGGACTAGACGAGCAGTACTTC.

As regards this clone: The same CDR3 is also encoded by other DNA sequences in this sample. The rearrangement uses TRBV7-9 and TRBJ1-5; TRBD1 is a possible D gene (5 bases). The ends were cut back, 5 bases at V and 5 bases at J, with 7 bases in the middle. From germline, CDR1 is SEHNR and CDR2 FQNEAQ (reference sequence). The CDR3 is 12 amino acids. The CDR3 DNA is TGTGCCAGCAGCGACAGCTATCAGCCCCAGCATTTT. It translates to CASSDSYQPQHF. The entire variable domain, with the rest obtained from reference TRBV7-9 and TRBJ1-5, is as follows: DTGVSQNPRHKITKRGQNVTFRCDPISEHNRLYWYRQTLGQGPEFLTYFQNEAQLEKSRLLSDRFSAERPKGSFSTLEIQRTEQGDSAMYLCASSDSYQPQHFGDGTRLSIL.

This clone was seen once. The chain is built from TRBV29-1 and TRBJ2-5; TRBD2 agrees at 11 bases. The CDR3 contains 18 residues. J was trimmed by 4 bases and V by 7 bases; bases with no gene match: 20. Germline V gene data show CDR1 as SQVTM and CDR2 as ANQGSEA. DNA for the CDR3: TGCAGCGCCCGGGACAGAAGATTACTAGCGGGAGATGGAGAGACCCAGTACTTC. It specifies CSARDRRLLAGDGETQYF.

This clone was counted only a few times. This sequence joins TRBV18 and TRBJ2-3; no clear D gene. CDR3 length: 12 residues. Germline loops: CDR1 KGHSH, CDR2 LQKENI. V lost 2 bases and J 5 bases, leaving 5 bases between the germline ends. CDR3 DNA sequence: TGTGCCAGCTCACCAAACGGAGATACGCAGTATTTT. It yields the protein CASSPNGDTQYF.

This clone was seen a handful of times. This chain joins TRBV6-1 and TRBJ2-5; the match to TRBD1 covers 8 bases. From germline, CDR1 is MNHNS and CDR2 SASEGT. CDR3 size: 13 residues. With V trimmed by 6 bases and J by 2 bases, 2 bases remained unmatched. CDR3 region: CASSWTGQETQYF. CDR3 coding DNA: TGTGCCAGCAGCTGGACAGGGCAAGAGACCCAGTACTTC.

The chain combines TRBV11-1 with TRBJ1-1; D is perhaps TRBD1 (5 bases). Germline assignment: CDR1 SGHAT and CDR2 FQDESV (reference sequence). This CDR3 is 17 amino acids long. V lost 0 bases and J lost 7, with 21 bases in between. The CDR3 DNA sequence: TGTGCCAGCAGCTTAGCGACGTACCGTAGGCAGGGCAGTGAAGCTTTCTTT. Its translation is CASSLATYRRQGSEAFF. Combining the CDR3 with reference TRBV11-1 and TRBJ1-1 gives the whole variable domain EAEVAQSPRYKITEKSQAVAFWCDPISGHATLYWYRQILGQGPELLVQFQDESVVDDSQLPKDRFSAERLKGVDSTLKIQPAELGDSAMYLCASSLATYRRQGSEAFFGQGTRLTVV.

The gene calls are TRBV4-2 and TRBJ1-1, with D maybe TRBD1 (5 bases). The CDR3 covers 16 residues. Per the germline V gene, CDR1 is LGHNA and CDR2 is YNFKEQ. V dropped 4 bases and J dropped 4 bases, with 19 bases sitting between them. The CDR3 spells CASSRNPLGTATEAFF. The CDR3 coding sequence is TGTGCCAGCAGCCGGAACCCCCTGGGGACTGCCACTGAAGCTTTCTTT.

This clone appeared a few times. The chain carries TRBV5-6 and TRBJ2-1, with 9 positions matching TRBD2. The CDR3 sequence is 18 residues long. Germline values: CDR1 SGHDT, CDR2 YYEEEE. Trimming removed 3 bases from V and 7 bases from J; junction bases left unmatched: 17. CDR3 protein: CASSYSPIAGVPLNEQFF. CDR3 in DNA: TGTGCCAGCAGCTACTCCCCGATAGCGGGAGTTCCATTGAATGAGCAGTTCTTC.